This passage covers 18 T cell receptor beta chains from one sample sequenced in a study of neoadjuvant anti-PD-1 for oral cavity cancer. TCRdb's table, derived via immunoSEQ multiplex PCR, lists solely in-frame clones and lacks some. The table records around 81,000 clones, more than 80% of them present only once. The starting material was PBMCs, obtained before nivolumab (anti-PD-1) treatment. The receptors come from a person between 35 and 79 years old with oral cavity squamous cell carcinoma.

The rearrangement joins TRBV11-2 to TRBJ2-1; possible D gene TRBD1, 6 bases. The V and J ends lost 8 bases and 2 bases respectively, with 19 bases between them. There are 16 residues in the CDR3. CDR1 is SGHAT and CDR2 is FQNNGV in the germline V gene. For the CDR3, the DNA is TGTGCCAGCGGGCTAGGAGGACAGCCGCCCTACAATGAGCAGTTCTTC. Translated, it gives CASGLGGQPPYNEQFF.

CDR3 nucleotide sequence: TGTGCCAGCAGCGTAGAAGGAGCCAGGGGCACAGATACGCAGTATTTT. Translated: CASSVEGARGTDTQYF. The chain employs TRBV9 and TRBJ2-3, with D tentatively TRBD1 (5 bases). The ends were cut back, 0 bases at V and 1 base at J, with 12 bases in the middle. The V gene's germline CDR1 is SGDLS and CDR2 YYNGEE. This CDR3 spans 16 amino acids.

This clone was seen just once. The chain joins TRBV9 to TRBJ2-3; 10 nucleotides match TRBD2. Germline V gene lookup returns CDR1 SGDLS and CDR2 YYNGEE. The J segment lost 0 bases and the V segment lost 4 bases, leaving 11 bases of the junction unmatched. CDR3 length equals 18 residues. CDR3 residues: CASSPWTSGTSSTDTQYF. The DNA for the CDR3 is TGTGCCAGCAGCCCTTGGACTAGCGGCACTTCTAGCACAGATACGCAGTATTTT.

V usage is TRBV5-8 and J usage is TRBJ2-3; 8 nucleotides line up with TRBD2. The CDR3 runs 18 residues. Germline loops: CDR1 SGHTS, CDR2 YDEGEE. V gave up 3 bases and J gave up 2 bases; unmatched junction bases: 14. CDR3 in amino acids: CASSYQRESSTHTDTQYF. CDR3 nucleotide sequence: TGTGCCAGCAGCTATCAGCGGGAGAGCTCAACACACACAGATACGCAGTATTTT. The whole variable domain, remainder taken from reference TRBV5-8 and TRBJ2-3, is EAGVTQSPTHLIKTRGQQATLRCSPISGHTSVYWYQQALGLGLQFLLWYDEGEERNRGNFPPRFSGRQFPNYSSELNVNALELEDSALYLCASSYQRESSTHTDTQYFGPGTRLTVL.

The chain employs TRBV2 and TRBJ1-2; D is possibly TRBD1 (5 bases). The CDR3 runs 13 residues. Germline V gene sequence: CDR1 SNHLY, CDR2 FYNNEI. With 3 bases removed from V and 6 bases from J, the gap between germline ends came to 11 bases. CDR3: CASSEAGVHGYTF. The CDR3 DNA reads as TGTGCCAGCAGTGAGGCGGGGGTTCATGGCTACACCTTC.

V usage is TRBV5-4 and J usage is TRBJ2-1; D is possibly TRBD2 (7 bases). Germline-derived CDR1 and CDR2 are SGHNT and YYREEE (reference sequence). V was pared by 6 bases and J by 3 bases, with 19 bases between. The CDR3 totals 16 residues. The CDR3 nucleotides are TGTGCCAGCACCGCGGCAGGGGTAGCGGGCTACAATGAGCAGTTCTTC. This translates into CASTAAGVAGYNEQFF.

The chain is built from TRBV27 and TRBJ2-1; 13 nucleotides match TRBD2. V lost 4 bases, J lost 3 bases, and 0 bases stayed unmatched. The CDR3 contains 15 residues. CDR1 and CDR2 from the germline V gene are MNHEY and SMNVEV (reference sequence). In DNA, the CDR3 is TGTGCCAGCAGTTGGACTAGCGGGAGCTACAATGAGCAGTTCTTC. Translation: CASSWTSGSYNEQFF.

The CDR3 bases are TGTGCCAGTGGGGGGACAGGGGGAGAAAAACTGTTTTTT. Amino acid sequence: CASGGTGGEKLFF. This sequence joins TRBV27 and TRBJ1-4; 11 nucleotides match TRBD1. The J segment lost 8 bases and the V segment lost 9 bases, leaving 5 bases of the junction unmatched. Germline V gene lookup returns CDR1 MNHEY and CDR2 SMNVEV (reference sequence). CDR3 length: 13 residues. The whole variable domain, remainder taken from reference TRBV27 and TRBJ1-4, is EAQVTQNPRYLITVTGKKLTVTCSQNMNHEYMSWYRQDPGLGLRQIYYSMNVEVTDKGDVPEGYKVSRKEKRNFPLILESPSPNQTSLYFCASGGTGGEKLFFGSGTQLSVL.

A few counts support this clone. The V call is TRBV30, the J call TRBJ2-5; D unclear. Trimming shortened V by 2 bases and J by 4 bases, and 8 bases separated the two germline ends. The germline CDR1 and CDR2 sequences are GTSNPN and SVGIG (reference sequence). The CDR3 consists of 12 residues. CDR3 sequence: CAWSQVRETQYF. CDR3 sequence (DNA): TGTGCCTGGAGTCAGGTGAGAGAGACCCAGTACTTC.

This clone has a single count. The CDR3 DNA follows: TGTGCCAGCAGCATTATAGACACTGAAGCTTTCTTT. Its translation: CASSIIDTEAFF. The chain has TRBV5-4 and TRBJ1-1; D call uncertain. V lost 4 bases to trimming and J lost 3 bases, with 7 bases between them. The CDR3 is 12 residues long. Germline-derived CDR1 and CDR2 are SGHNT and YYREEE (reference sequence).

This chain joins TRBV10-1 and TRBJ2-5; D not resolved. Germline-derived CDR1 and CDR2 are WNHNN and SYGVQD (reference sequence). CDR3 length: 14 residues. V shed 3 bases and J shed 0 bases, with 8 bases lying between them. The CDR3 coding sequence is TGCGCCAGCAGTGAAACCGGCCACCAAGAGACCCAGTACTTC. Its protein is CASSETGHQETQYF.

Regarding this clone: Germline and junction disagree at one end, which may indicate a read error. The chain uses TRBV10-3 and TRBJ2-7, with TRBD1 matching over 10 bases. CDR3 length: 14 amino acids. Germline V CDR1 and CDR2: ENHRY, SYGVKD. The CDR3 sequence is CAINPGQGSSEQYF. DNA of the CDR3: TGTGCCATCAACCCGGGACAGGGGTCCTCCGAGCAGTACTTC.

The chain employs TRBV30 and TRBJ1-1, with a possible D match to TRBD1 (5 bases). Germline CDR1 is GTSNPN and CDR2 is SVGIG (reference sequence). Between the trimmed V and J ends, which lost 8 bases and 0 bases, there was a span of 10 bases. The length of the CDR3 is 12 residues. The CDR3 loop is CAGARMNTEAFF. DNA for the CDR3: TGTGCCGGGGCCAGGATGAACACTGAAGCTTTCTTT.

This chain joins TRBV25-1 and TRBJ1-5; perhaps TRBD1 as D (6 bases). This CDR3 spans 18 amino acids. Trimming shortened V by 3 bases and J by 2 bases, and 20 bases separated the two germline ends. CDR1 and CDR2 (germline): MGHDK, SYGVNS. The CDR3 region has the DNA TGTGCCAGCAGTGAGAAAAACACTGAGGGGGGTGGCAATCAGCCCCAGCATTTT. Translated, it gives CASSEKNTEGGGNQPQHF.

This chain connects TRBV2 to TRBJ1-5; D unresolved. CDR3 length equals 17 residues. Germline V gene sequence: CDR1 SNHLY, CDR2 FYNNEI. V gave up 7 bases and J gave up 2 bases, with 21 bases separating them. The CDR3 bases are TGTGCCAGCAAGGCCCGGGCCTCCGAAAGGGGCAATCAGCCCCAGCATTTT. It is translated as CASKARASERGNQPQHF.

The genes are TRBV10-1 and TRBJ2-3, with no clear D. This CDR3 is 13 amino acids long. Germline CDR1 is WNHNN and CDR2 is SYGVQD (reference sequence). The V gene lost 0 bases and the J gene lost 7 bases, with 8 bases spanning the gap. Written as DNA, the CDR3 is TGCGCCAGCAGTGAGTCGATTCTGTATACGCAGTATTTT. This translates into CASSESILYTQYF.

The chain uses TRBV9 and TRBJ2-1, with 9 bases matching TRBD1. V shed 0 bases, J shed 5 bases, and the junction held 6 bases outside the gene matches. The germline gives CDR1 SGDLS, CDR2 YYNGEE. This CDR3 region has 16 residues. CDR3 in amino acids: CASSVEDRGAHNEQFF. The CDR3 DNA sequence: TGTGCCAGCAGCGTAGAGGACAGGGGCGCCCACAATGAGCAGTTCTTC.

The V call is TRBV5-6, the J call TRBJ2-3, with D unresolved. Germline assignment: CDR1 SGHDT and CDR2 YYEEEE. With 5 bases removed from V and 5 bases from J, the gap between germline ends came to 12 bases. The CDR3 spans 13 residues. CDR3 nucleotides: TGTGCCAGCAGTGAAGGGTCTGTAGATACGCAGTATTTT. Translated, it gives CASSEGSVDTQYF.